This T cell receptor (beta chain) was identified during a study of cytomegalovirus exposure and HLA in healthy donors. Overall study context: Earlier findings included 90 million to 120 million unique TCR beta sequences obtained from 150 million to 200 million T cells.

The PCR ran on 60 Vbeta and 13 Jbeta primers. Assay used: immunoSEQ multiplex PCR; TCRdb lists only in-frame clones, some missing. The sample carries roughly 300,000 clones, 75% to 90% recorded once. J gave up 6 bases and V 8 bases, and 9 bases lay outside the gene matches. Per the germline V gene, CDR1 is MNHNY and CDR2 is SVGAGI (reference sequence). The CDR3 consists of 13 residues. This clone turned up a few times. This rearrangement joins TRBV6-6 to TRBJ2-7, with 8 positions matching TRBD2. The TCR was taken from a man aged 40-49 years in good health and CMV-seropositive. The material sequenced was PBMCs. DNA of the CDR3: TGTGCCAGCGGTCCTTGGGGACTAGGCGAGCAGTACTTC. It specifies CASGPWGLGEQYF.